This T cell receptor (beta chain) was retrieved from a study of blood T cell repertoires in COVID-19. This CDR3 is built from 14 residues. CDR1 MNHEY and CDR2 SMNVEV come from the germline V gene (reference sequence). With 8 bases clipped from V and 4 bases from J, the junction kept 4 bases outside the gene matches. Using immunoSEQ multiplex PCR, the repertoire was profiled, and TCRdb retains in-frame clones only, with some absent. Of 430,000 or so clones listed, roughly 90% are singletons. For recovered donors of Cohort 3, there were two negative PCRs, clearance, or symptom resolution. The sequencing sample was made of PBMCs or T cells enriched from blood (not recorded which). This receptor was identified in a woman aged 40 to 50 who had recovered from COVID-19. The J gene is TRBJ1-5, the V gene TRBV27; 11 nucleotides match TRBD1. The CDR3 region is CASGGTGGNQPQHF. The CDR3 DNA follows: TGTGCCAGCGGAGGGACAGGGGGAAATCAGCCCCAGCATTTT.